The clone carrying this TCR beta chain was observed a few times. The antigen is undetermined. Clones were sequenced by immunoSEQ multiplex PCR, and TCRdb holds only the in-frame ones, with some missing. The table records roughly 80,000 clones, roughly 83% of them present only once. This CDR3 contains 12 residues. CDR1 LGHNT and CDR2 FRNRAP come from the germline V gene. V lost 1 base and J lost 8, with 6 bases in between. This sample stems from a study of OX40 agonist ivuxolimab in advanced cancers. About the research overall: Patients were dosed with the agonistic anti-OX40 (CD134) antibody ivuxolimab. General study results and limits: The study found that CD8+ T cells averaged more expanded clones than CD4+. Normalized T-cell clonal expansion was also low in a subset of nonresponders. The study did not work out the antigen specificity of the expanded peripheral T cells.

Sequencing used CD4+ or CD8+ T cells sorted from blood, obtained in a trial of the OX40 agonist ivuxolimab. The V call is TRBV12-5, the J call TRBJ2-1; D gene ambiguous. The TCR sequence derives from an adult with an advanced solid tumor such as melanoma, head and neck, liver or kidney cancer. The CDR3 coding sequence is TGTGCTAGTGGTTTGGAAGTATATGAGCAGTTCTTC. As protein: CASGLEVYEQFF. The full variable domain, rest sourced from reference TRBV12-5 and TRBJ2-1, is DARVTQTPRHKVTEMGQEVTMRCQPILGHNTVFWYRQTMMQGLELLAYFRNRAPLDDSGMPKDRFSAEMPDATLATLKIQPSEPRDSAVYFCASGLEVYEQFFGPGTRLTVL.